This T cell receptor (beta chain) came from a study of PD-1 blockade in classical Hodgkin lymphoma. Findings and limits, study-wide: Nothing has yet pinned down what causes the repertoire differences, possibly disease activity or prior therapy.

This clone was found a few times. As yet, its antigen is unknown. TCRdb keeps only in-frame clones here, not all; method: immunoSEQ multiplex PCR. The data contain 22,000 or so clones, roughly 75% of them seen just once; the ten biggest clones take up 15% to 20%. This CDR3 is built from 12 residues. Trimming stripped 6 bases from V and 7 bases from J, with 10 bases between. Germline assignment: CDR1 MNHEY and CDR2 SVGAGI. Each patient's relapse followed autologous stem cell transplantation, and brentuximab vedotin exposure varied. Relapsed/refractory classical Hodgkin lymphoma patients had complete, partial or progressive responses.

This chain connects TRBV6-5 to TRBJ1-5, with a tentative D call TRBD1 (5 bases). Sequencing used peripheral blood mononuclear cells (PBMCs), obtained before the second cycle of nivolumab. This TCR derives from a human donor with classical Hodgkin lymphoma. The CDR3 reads CASSDSFQPQHF. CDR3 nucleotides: TGTGCCAGCAGCGACAGCTTCCAGCCCCAGCATTTT.